These 29 T cell receptor beta chains were all obtained from the same sample, sequenced in a study of breast tumors, draining lymph nodes, adjacent tissues. Axillary draining lymph nodes of breast cancer patients supplied the node samples. From the multiplex PCR reads, TCRdb called clonotypes with MiXCR, one entry per CDR3 protein. The data show more than 200,000 distinct CDR3 sequences, 32% seen once. Sequences were obtained from axillary lymph node tissue. These TCRs come from a female donor with breast cancer. Some clones in this sample may be carry-over from other donors' samples.

The sample holds many counts of this clonotype. V is TRBV7-8 and J is TRBJ2-1, with 8 bases that match TRBD2. The germline V gene encodes CDR1 SGHVS and CDR2 FQNEAQ. Losses at the gene ends were 1 base for V and 6 bases for J; bases not matched to a gene: 5. CDR3 length: 15 residues. In nucleotides, the CDR3 is TGTGCCAGCAGCTTAGTCGGGAGGGCCTTCAATGAGCAGTTCTTC. This encodes CASSLVGRAFNEQFF.

The chain has TRBV25-1 and TRBJ2-1; TRBD2 matches at 15 bases. From germline, CDR1 is MGHDK and CDR2 SYGVNS. This CDR3 comprises 18 residues. V lost 5 bases to trimming and J lost 1 base; unmatched junction nucleotides: 6. DNA of the CDR3: TGTGCCAGCAGTATACGGACTAGCGGGAGGGCTTCCTACAATGAGCAGTTCTTC. Translated, it gives CASSIRTSGRASYNEQFF.

In its sample, this clonotype was seen a few times. J is TRBJ2-7 and V is TRBV5-6; D is possibly TRBD2 (5 bases). Trimming took 4 bases from V and 4 from J, leaving 15 bases between them. Germline CDR1 and CDR2: SGHDT and YYEEEE. This CDR3 is 14 amino acids long. The CDR3 nucleotides read TGTGCCAGCAGCCCTGGACCGTCGGGATACGAGCAGTACTTC. Encoded protein: CASSPGPSGYEQYF.

The gene calls are TRBV20-1 and TRBJ1-5, with 7 bases that match TRBD1. With V trimmed by 4 bases and J by 11 bases, 14 bases remained unmatched. The germline V gene has CDR1 DFQATT and CDR2 SNEGSKA (reference sequence). The CDR3 spans 14 residues. Here the CDR3 DNA reads TGCAGTGCTACCCGTCCAGGGGGATCAGAGACCCAGCATTTT. Its translation: CSATRPGGSETQHF.

This clonotype showed up just once. The chain recombines TRBV10-3 with TRBJ2-6; TRBD2 agrees at 8 bases. V shed 10 bases, J shed 6 bases, and the junction held 8 bases outside the gene matches. The germline V gene has CDR1 ENHRY and CDR2 SYGVKD. The CDR3 runs 14 residues. CDR3 sequence (DNA): TGTGCCAGCAAGGTAGGACTAGCGGCCAACGTCCTGACTTTC. Protein: CASKVGLAANVLTF.

This clonotype was seen repeatedly, ten times or more. V gene TRBV6-2 or TRBV6-3 combines with J gene TRBJ1-4; D uncertain. CDR1 MNHEY and CDR2 SVGEGT come from the germline V gene. Trimming shortened V by 4 bases and J by 8 bases, and 8 bases separated the two germline ends. The CDR3 runs 12 residues. The CDR3 loop reads CASSSATEKLFF. The CDR3 bases are TGTGCCAGCAGTTCAGCGACGGAAAAACTGTTTTTT.

In the case of this clonotype: The junction shows a germline mismatch at one end, possibly a read error. This sequence joins TRBV20-1 and TRBJ2-1; 11 nucleotides match TRBD2. Per the germline V gene, CDR1 is DFQATT and CDR2 is SNEGSKA (reference sequence). There are 14 residues in the CDR3. This CDR3 reads CSAGLAGGYTEQSF. The CDR3 nucleotides read TGCAGTGCTGGACTAGCGGGCGGATACACTGAGCAGTCCTTC.

CDR3 sequence: CASSSSIEAFF. As DNA, the CDR3 is TGTGCCAGCAGTTCTTCTATTGAAGCTTTCTTT. The chain combines TRBV7-9 with TRBJ1-1; D gene ambiguous. This CDR3 region has 11 residues. V lost 6 bases and J lost 7, with 9 bases in between. CDR1 and CDR2 from the germline V gene are SEHNR and FQNEAQ (reference sequence).

This clonotype has ten or more counts. CDR3 region: CASSYSNRAGGTVQFF. The CDR3 nucleotides read TGTGCCAGCAGTTACTCGAATCGGGCGGGAGGGACTGTGCAGTTCTTC. The V call is TRBV6-6, the J call TRBJ2-1; 9 nucleotides match TRBD2. Trimming took 0 bases from V and 12 from J; bases not matched to a gene: 12. The CDR3 consists of 16 residues. Per germline, CDR1 MNHNY and CDR2 SVGAGI (reference sequence).

This chain's CDR3 is CASSAPSTGQIGYGYTF. CDR3 nucleotides: TGTGCCAGCAGTGCTCCCTCGACGGGGCAAATAGGCTATGGCTACACCTTC. The chain joins TRBV25-1 to TRBJ1-2; D is perhaps TRBD1 (5 bases). V lost 4 bases, J lost 4 bases, and 22 bases lay in between. The CDR3 covers 17 residues. Germline CDR1 is MGHDK and CDR2 is SYGVNS.

This clonotype was counted ten times or more. The chain links TRBV20-1 to TRBJ1-2; 8 bases map to TRBD1. Germline-derived CDR1 and CDR2 are DFQATT and SNEGSKA (reference sequence). The CDR3 extends over 14 amino acids. V lost 3 bases, J lost 7 bases, and 10 bases stayed unmatched. CDR3: CSARAGGKVSGYTF. The DNA for the CDR3 is TGCAGTGCTAGGGCAGGGGGCAAGGTCTCTGGCTACACCTTC.

V gene TRBV6-2 or TRBV6-3 combines with J gene TRBJ2-7, with 12 bases fitting TRBD2. This CDR3 contains 17 residues. Germline V gene sequence: CDR1 MNHEY, CDR2 SVGEGT. V was pared by 5 bases and J by 1 base, with 9 bases of the junction left unmatched. The CDR3, as DNA: TGTGCCAGCAGTCACCATAGACTAGCGGGAGTTTCCTACGAGCAGTACTTC. Its translation is CASSHHRLAGVSYEQYF.

This chain connects TRBV6-6 to TRBJ2-7; 9 bases map to TRBD1. The CDR3 runs to 17 residues. Germline loops: CDR1 MNHNY, CDR2 SVGAGI (reference sequence). The V segment lost 2 bases and the J segment 1 base; nucleotides outside the gene matches: 9. The DNA for the CDR3 is TGTGCCAGCAGTTACGGGACACTACAGGGGGCATCCTACGAGCAGTACTTC. Its translation is CASSYGTLQGASYEQYF.

This clonotype was detected ten times or more. The rearrangement uses TRBV19 and TRBJ1-5; no reliable D call. The germline V and J ends were trimmed by 4 bases and 5 bases, with 9 bases remaining between them. Germline V gene sequence: CDR1 LNHDA, CDR2 SQIVND (reference sequence). This CDR3 region has 13 residues. CDR3 sequence: CASSTDTDQPQHF. The CDR3 DNA sequence: TGTGCCAGTAGTACCGACACCGATCAGCCCCAGCATTTT.

This clonotype was counted many times. This rearrangement joins TRBV7-3 to TRBJ2-5; D tentatively fits TRBD1 or TRBD2 (5 bases each). V dropped 1 base and J dropped 5 bases, with 11 bases sitting between them. The CDR3 loop spans 14 amino acids. Germline V CDR1 and CDR2: SGHTA, FQGTGA. The CDR3: CASSLSRGAETQYF. The CDR3 bases are TGTGCCAGCAGCTTAAGTAGAGGGGCCGAGACCCAGTACTTC.

V and J are TRBV6-1 and TRBJ2-6; 7 bases align to TRBD2. Unmatched junction bases numbered 2, after V lost 6 bases and J lost 0 bases. From germline, CDR1 is MNHNS and CDR2 SASEGT. There are 15 residues in the CDR3. The CDR3 reads CASRSGGSGANVLTF. The CDR3 DNA reads TGTGCCAGCAGGTCGGGAGGCTCTGGGGCCAACGTCCTGACTTTC.

Worth noting for this clonotype: Germline is not matched at one junction end, which may reflect a read error. V is TRBV6-4 and J is TRBJ1-5, with D hard to call. Germline V CDR1 and CDR2: MRHNA, SNTAGT. The CDR3 is made up of 12 amino acids. The DNA for the CDR3 is TGTGCCAGCAGTGACTGGAATCAGCCCCAACATTTT. Its translation is CASSDWNQPQHF.

This clonotype was found many times. An end of the junction does not agree with germline; a read error may underlie this. The chain combines TRBV6-1 with TRBJ2-7; D might be TRBD2 (5 bases). The CDR3 spans 11 residues. The germline gives CDR1 MNHNS, CDR2 SASEGT. The CDR3 sequence is CGSRRLYEQYF. CDR3 sequence (DNA): TGTGGCAGCAGGAGGTTATACGAGCAGTACTTC.

This clonotype has ten or more counts. The rearrangement links TRBV2 to TRBJ1-3; D is ambiguous. Germline V CDR1 and CDR2: SNHLY, FYNNEI. Trimming took off 8 bases at V and 2 bases at J, with 10 bases between the two ends. This CDR3 contains 13 residues. DNA of the CDR3: TGTGCCAGCCGCCGTGGGACTGGAAACACCATATATTTT. Protein: CASRRGTGNTIYF.

This clonotype was recorded at least ten times. The chain recombines TRBV7-9 with TRBJ2-1; 12 bases agree with TRBD2. This CDR3 contains 15 residues. J was trimmed by 5 bases and V by 5 bases; bases with no gene match: 4. Germline V gene lookup returns CDR1 SEHNR and CDR2 FQNEAQ (reference sequence). The CDR3 nucleotides are TGTGCCAGCAGCCCGACTAGCGGGAGTCACAATGAGCAGTTCTTC. Protein: CASSPTSGSHNEQFF.

The chain combines TRBV9 with TRBJ1-4; unclear D gene. With 0 bases removed from V and 7 bases from J, the gap between germline ends came to 10 bases. Looked up from germline, CDR1 is SGDLS and CDR2 is YYNGEE. The CDR3 loop spans 14 amino acids. Here the CDR3 reads CASSVGDVGEKLFF. The CDR3 bases are TGTGCCAGCAGCGTAGGGGATGTGGGTGAAAAACTGTTTTTT.

Points on this clonotype: The junction and the germline gene differ at one end; a read error may be behind it. The chain uses TRBV7-9 and TRBJ1-2; tentatively, D is TRBD1 (5 bases). The CDR3 consists of 15 residues. Germline V gives CDR1 SEHNR, CDR2 FQNEAQ (reference sequence). This CDR3 reads CASGSLEETGSGYAF. The CDR3 DNA reads TGTGCCAGCGGTTCTCTTGAAGAAACAGGAAGCGGCTACGCCTTC.

This clonotype was recorded many times. The chain joins TRBV9 to TRBJ1-3, with a possible D match to TRBD1 (5 bases). The CDR3 is made up of 16 amino acids. Trimming took 0 bases from V and 4 from J, leaving 14 bases between them. Germline CDR1 SGDLS, CDR2 YYNGEE. CDR3 DNA sequence: TGTGCCAGCAGCGTAGACGGACACATCGAGGGAAACACCATATATTTT. It is translated as CASSVDGHIEGNTIYF.

In its sample, this clonotype was seen many times. V is TRBV30 and J is TRBJ1-3; 9 nucleotides agree with TRBD1. CDR1 and CDR2 from the germline V gene are GTSNPN and SVGIG (reference sequence). CDR3 length: 16 amino acids. V gave up 4 bases and J gave up 2 bases; unmatched junction bases: 9. CDR3 in DNA: TGTGCCTGGAAACGGGACAGGGTAAAGACTGGAAACACCATATATTTT. Amino acid sequence: CAWKRDRVKTGNTIYF. Combining the CDR3 with reference TRBV30 and TRBJ1-3 gives the whole variable domain SQTIHQWPATLVQPVGSPLSLECTVEGTSNPNLYWYRQAAGRGLQLLFYSVGIGQISSEVPQNLSASRPQDRQFILSSKKLLLSDSGFYLCAWKRDRVKTGNTIYFGEGSWLTVV.

This chain connects TRBV11-3 to TRBJ2-5, with 8 nucleotides matching TRBD2. V was clipped by 0 bases and J by 5 bases; unmatched bases: 11. The CDR3 has 17 amino acids. The V gene's germline CDR1 is SGHNT and CDR2 YENEEA. The DNA for the CDR3 is TGTGCCAGCAGCTTAGATCCCCTCACGGGGGGGCTTGAGACCCAGTACTTC. Its translation: CASSLDPLTGGLETQYF. The full variable domain, rest sourced from reference TRBV11-3 and TRBJ2-5, is EAGVVQSPRYKIIEKKQPVAFWCNPISGHNTLYWYLQNLGQGPELLIRYENEEAVDDSQLPKDRFSAERLKGVDSTLKIQPAELGDSAVYLCASSLDPLTGGLETQYFGPGTRLLVL.

This clonotype has a count of ten or more. This chain joins TRBV5-8 and TRBJ2-3; D not resolved. CDR1 is SGHTS and CDR2 is YDEGEE in the germline V gene. The V end was cut by 0 bases, the J end by 1 base, with 6 bases between. This CDR3 is 14 amino acids long. CDR3 residues: CASSLVRGTDTQYF. The DNA of the CDR3 is TGTGCCAGCAGCTTGGTCAGAGGCACAGATACGCAGTATTTT.

This clonotype was observed many times. This chain links TRBV12-3 or TRBV12-4 with TRBJ1-3; D remains ambiguous. Trimming removed 4 bases at V and 3 bases at J, with 7 bases between. The CDR3 contains 13 residues. The CDR3 is CASSSTGGNTIYF. Here the CDR3 DNA reads TGTGCCAGCAGTTCCACGGGTGGAAACACCATATATTTT.

Notes on this clonotype: This may be a read error: a much more frequent sequence differs by one nucleotide. The CDR3 DNA sequence: TGCAGTGCTAGACTAGCGGGGTACGAGCCGTACTTC. Protein: CSARLAGYEPYF. V is TRBV20-1 and J is TRBJ2-7; 9 nucleotides agree with TRBD2. Germline assignment: CDR1 DFQATT and CDR2 SNEGSKA (reference sequence). The CDR3 is made up of 12 amino acids.

This clonotype was picked up many times. This sequence joins TRBV6-1 and TRBJ2-7; TRBD1 matches at 7 bases. This CDR3 is 13 amino acids long. Losses at the gene ends were 3 bases for V and 3 bases for J; bases not matched to a gene: 2. The V gene's germline CDR1 is MNHNS and CDR2 SASEGT. The CDR3 protein is CASSEGTDYEQYF. In nucleotides, the CDR3 is TGTGCCAGCAGTGAGGGGACAGACTACGAGCAGTACTTC.